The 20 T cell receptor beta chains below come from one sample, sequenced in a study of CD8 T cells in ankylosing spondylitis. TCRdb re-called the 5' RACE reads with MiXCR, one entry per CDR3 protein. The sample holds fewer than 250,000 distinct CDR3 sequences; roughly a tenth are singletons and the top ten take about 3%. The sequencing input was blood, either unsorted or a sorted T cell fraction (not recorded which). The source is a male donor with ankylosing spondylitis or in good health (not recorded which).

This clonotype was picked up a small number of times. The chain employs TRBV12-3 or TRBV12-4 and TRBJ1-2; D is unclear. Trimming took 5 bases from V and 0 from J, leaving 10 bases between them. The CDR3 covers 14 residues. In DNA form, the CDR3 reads TGTGCCAGCAGTCCCTCCCGGGCTAACTATGGCTACACCTTC. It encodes CASSPSRANYGYTF.

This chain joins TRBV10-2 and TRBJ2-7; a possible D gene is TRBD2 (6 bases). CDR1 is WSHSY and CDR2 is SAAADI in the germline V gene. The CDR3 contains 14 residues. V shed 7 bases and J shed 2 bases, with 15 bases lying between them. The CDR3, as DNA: TGCGCCAGCACCGGGCGGGGCGATACCTACGAGCAGTACTTC. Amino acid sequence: CASTGRGDTYEQYF.

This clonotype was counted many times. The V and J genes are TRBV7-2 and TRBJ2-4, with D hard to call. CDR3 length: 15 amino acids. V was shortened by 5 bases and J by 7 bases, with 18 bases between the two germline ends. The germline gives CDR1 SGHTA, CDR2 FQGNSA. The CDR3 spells CASSLGSLGMNIQYF. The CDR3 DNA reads TGTGCCAGCAGCCTAGGATCCCTAGGTATGAACATTCAGTACTTC.

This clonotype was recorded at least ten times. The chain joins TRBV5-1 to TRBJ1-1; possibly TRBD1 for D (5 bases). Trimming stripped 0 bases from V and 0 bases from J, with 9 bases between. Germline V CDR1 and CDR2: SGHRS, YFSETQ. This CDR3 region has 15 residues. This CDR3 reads CASSLGAGLNTEAFF. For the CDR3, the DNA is TGCGCCAGCAGCTTGGGAGCAGGGCTGAACACTGAAGCTTTCTTT.

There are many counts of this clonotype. The CDR3, as DNA: TGCAGTGCTAGTTTGGCCGATGGTGGAAGCGAGCAGTACTTC. Translating gives CSASLADGGSEQYF. This chain uses TRBV20-1 with TRBJ2-7; D call uncertain. Germline assignment: CDR1 DFQATT and CDR2 SNEGSKA (reference sequence). V was pared by 3 bases and J by 6 bases, with 18 bases between. The CDR3 consists of 14 residues.

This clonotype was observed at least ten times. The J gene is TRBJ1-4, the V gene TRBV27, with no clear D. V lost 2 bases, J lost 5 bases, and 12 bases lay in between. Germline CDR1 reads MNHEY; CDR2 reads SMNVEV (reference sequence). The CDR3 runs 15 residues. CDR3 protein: CASSLGRDLNEKLFF. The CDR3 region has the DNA TGTGCCAGCAGTTTAGGTAGAGACCTGAATGAAAAACTGTTTTTT.

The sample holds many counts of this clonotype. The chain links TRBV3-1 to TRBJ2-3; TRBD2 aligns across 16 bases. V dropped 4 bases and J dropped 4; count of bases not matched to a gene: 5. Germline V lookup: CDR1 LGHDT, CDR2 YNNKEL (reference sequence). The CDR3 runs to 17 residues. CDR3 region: CASSPGLAGGRADTQYF. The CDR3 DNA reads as TGTGCCAGCAGCCCGGGACTAGCGGGGGGGCGTGCAGATACGCAGTATTTT.

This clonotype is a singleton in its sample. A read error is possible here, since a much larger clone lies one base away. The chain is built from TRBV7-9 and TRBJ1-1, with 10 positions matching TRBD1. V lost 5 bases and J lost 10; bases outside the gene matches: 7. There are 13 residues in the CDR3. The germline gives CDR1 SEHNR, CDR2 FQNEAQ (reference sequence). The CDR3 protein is CASSTRDRGRAFF. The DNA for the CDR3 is TGTGCCAGCAGCACTCGGGACAGGGGCCGAGCTTTCTTT.

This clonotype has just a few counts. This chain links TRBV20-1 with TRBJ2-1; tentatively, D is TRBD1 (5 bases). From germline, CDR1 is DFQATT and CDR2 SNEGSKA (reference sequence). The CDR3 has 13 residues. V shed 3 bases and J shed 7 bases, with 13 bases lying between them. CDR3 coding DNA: TGCAGTGCTAGCGCTACAGGTCGGAATGAGCAGTTCTTC. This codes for CSASATGRNEQFF.

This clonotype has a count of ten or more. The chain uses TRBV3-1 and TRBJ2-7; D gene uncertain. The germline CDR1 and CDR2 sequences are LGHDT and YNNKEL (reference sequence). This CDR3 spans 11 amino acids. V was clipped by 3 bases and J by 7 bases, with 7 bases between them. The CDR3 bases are TGTGCCAGCAGCCATTCCGGAGAGCAGTACTTC. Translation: CASSHSGEQYF.

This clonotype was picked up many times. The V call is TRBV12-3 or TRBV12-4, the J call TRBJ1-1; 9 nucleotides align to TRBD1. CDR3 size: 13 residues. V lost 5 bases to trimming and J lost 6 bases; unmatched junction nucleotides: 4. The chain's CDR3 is CASSPGTGPEAFF. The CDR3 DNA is TGTGCCAGCAGTCCCGGGACAGGGCCTGAAGCTTTCTTT.

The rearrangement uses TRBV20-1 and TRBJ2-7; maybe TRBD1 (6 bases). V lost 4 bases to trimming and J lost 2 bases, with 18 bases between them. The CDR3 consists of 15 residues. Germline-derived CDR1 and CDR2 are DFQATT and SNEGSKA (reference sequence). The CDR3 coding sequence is TGCAGTGCTACCTCCCCCGGGACACTCACCTACGAGCAGTACTTC. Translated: CSATSPGTLTYEQYF.

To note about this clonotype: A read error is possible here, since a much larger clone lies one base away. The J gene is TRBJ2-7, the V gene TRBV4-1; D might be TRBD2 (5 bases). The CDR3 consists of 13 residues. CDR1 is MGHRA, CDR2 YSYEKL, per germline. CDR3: CASSPVGVHEQCF. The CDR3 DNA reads TGCGCCAGCAGCCCAGTCGGGGTCCACGAGCAGTGCTTC.

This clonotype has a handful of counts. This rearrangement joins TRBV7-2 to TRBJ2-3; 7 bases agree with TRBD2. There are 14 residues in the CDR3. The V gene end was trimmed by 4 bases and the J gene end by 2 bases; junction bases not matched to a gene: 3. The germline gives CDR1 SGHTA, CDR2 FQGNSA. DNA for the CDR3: TGTGCCAGCAGCTCCGGGACTATCACAGATACGCAGTATTTT. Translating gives CASSSGTITDTQYF.

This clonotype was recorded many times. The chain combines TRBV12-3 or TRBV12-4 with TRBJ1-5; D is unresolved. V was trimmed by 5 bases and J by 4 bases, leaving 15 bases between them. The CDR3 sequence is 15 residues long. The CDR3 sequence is CASSPSGVRNQPQHF. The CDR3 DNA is TGTGCCAGCAGTCCAAGTGGGGTCCGGAATCAGCCCCAGCATTTT.

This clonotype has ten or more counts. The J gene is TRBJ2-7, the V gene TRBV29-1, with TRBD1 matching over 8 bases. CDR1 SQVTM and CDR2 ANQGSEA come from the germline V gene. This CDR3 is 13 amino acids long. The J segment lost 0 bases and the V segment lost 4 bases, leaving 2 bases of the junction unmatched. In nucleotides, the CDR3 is TGCAGCGTTGTGGACAGGGCCTCCTACGAGCAGTACTTC. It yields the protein CSVVDRASYEQYF.

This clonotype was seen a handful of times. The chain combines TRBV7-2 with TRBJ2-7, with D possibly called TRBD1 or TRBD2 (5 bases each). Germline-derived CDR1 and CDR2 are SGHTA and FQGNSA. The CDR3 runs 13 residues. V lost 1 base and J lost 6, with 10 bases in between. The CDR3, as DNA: TGTGCCAGCAGCTTAGGTAGTGGGGGCGAGCAGTACTTC. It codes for CASSLGSGGEQYF.

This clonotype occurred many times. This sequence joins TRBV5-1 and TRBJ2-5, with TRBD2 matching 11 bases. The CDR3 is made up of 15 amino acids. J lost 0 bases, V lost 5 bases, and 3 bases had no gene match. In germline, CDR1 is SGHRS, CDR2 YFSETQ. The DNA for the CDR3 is TGCGCCAGCAGTGAACTAGCGGGAGACCAAGAGACCCAGTACTTC. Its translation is CASSELAGDQETQYF.

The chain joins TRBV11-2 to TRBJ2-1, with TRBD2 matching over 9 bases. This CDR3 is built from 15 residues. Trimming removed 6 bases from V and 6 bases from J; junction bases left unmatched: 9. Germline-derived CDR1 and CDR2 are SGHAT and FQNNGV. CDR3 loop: CASRLPGLAVNEQFF. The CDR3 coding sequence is TGTGCCAGCAGGCTTCCGGGACTAGCAGTCAATGAGCAGTTCTTC.

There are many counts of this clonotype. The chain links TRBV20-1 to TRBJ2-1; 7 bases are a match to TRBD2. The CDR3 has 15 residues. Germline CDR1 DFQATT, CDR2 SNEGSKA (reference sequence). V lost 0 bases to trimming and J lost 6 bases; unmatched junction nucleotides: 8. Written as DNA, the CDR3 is TGCAGTGCTAGAGATCCGGGGGGTCCCGGCAATGAGCAGTTCTTC. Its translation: CSARDPGGPGNEQFF.